This T cell receptor (beta chain) comes out of a study of CD8+CD57+ T cells in acquired aplastic anemia. Genomic DNA templated the TCR beta VDJ and CDR3 profiling. TCRdb reprocessed the reads with MiXCR, giving one entry per CDR3 protein. The sample contains a few hundred thousand distinct CDR3 sequences, 45% to 65% of which appear only once. Only patients with CD8+CD57+ cell expansion on flow cytometry were chosen for sequencing. CDR1 is SGHTA, CDR2 FQGTGA, per germline. This CDR3 region has 13 residues. Trimming took off 5 bases at V and 8 bases at J, with 15 bases between the two ends. This receptor was identified in a human donor with aplastic anemia. The chain links TRBV7-3 to TRBJ1-2, with a tentative D call TRBD1 (6 bases). Sequenced sample: sorted CD4+, CD8+, or CD8+CD57+ T cells (not recorded which) from PBMCs. The DNA for the CDR3 is TGTGCCAGCAGCCCCGGGGCAGGGGACGGCTACACCTTC. It specifies CASSPGAGDGYTF. The full variable domain, its missing parts supplied by reference TRBV7-3 and TRBJ1-2, is GAGVSQTPSNKVTEKGKYVELRCDPISGHTALYWYRQSLGQGPEFLIYFQGTGAADDSGLPNDRFFAVRPEGSVSTLKIQRTERGDSAVYLCASSPGAGDGYTFGSGTRLTVV.